This T cell receptor beta chain was found in a study of blood T cell repertoires in COVID-19. Study-wide background: The United States, Italy and Spain supplied acute and convalescent COVID-19 samples. The cDNA or gDNA used as material had been derived from T cells, B-cell-depleted T cells, or PBMCs.

The V and J ends lost 7 bases and 5 bases respectively, with 17 bases between them. CDR1 MGHDK and CDR2 SYGVNS come from the germline V gene. CDR3 length: 14 amino acids. Per the study methods: Estimation of nucleated cell counts was performed using reference gene primer amplification. Some clones are missing from TCRdb's copy, which holds only in-frame ones; the method was immunoSEQ multiplex PCR. D and trimming were read from the DNA, whereas the V and J calls and clone size are those reported in that table. In the table there are around 60,000 clones, around 81% of which are singletons. This chain uses TRBV25-1 with TRBJ1-1, with TRBD1 as a possible D gene (6 bases). Sample: peripheral blood. This sequence was found in an elderly woman with active or convalescent COVID-19. The CDR3 region has the DNA TGTGCCAGCACCCACGGGGGGCCCGGTACTGAAGCTTTCTTT. Translation: CASTHGGPGTEAFF.